This entry describes one TCR beta chain. No antigen is known for it. From germline, CDR1 is SGHRS and CDR2 YFSETQ. The CDR3 spans 15 residues. The ends were cut back, 4 bases at V and 4 bases at J, with 17 bases in the middle. The data were produced by immunoSEQ multiplex PCR, yet TCRdb's version contains in-frame clones alone and is incomplete. Of 30,000 to 45,000 clones listed, over 75% are singletons. Busulfan-fludarabine conditioning, marrow transplant, and cyclophosphamide on days +3 and +4 were administered. This record comes from a study of T cells after posttransplantation cyclophosphamide. Study observations and caveats: Skin or GI-infiltrating T cells shared few TRB sequences with blood.

The sequence derives from a female patient aged 40-50 years who received an allogeneic stem cell transplant from a related donor, was CMV-positive, and had no GVHD. Some T cells may have come from the graft donor. The V call is TRBV5-1, the J call TRBJ1-2, with D possibly TRBD1 on 6 matching bases. Sequenced here: CD4+ T cells sorted from blood, sampled approximately 2,000 days after a stem cell transplant with posttransplant cyclophosphamide. In DNA, the CDR3 is TGCGCCAGCAGCAACATAGAAGGGACATTCTATGGCTACACCTTC. Translating gives CASSNIEGTFYGYTF.